The rows below give T cell receptor beta chains drawn from one sample of a study of OX40 agonist ivuxolimab in advanced cancers. Profiled with immunoSEQ multiplex PCR; TCRdb holds only in-frame clones, not every one. The sample lists about 100,000 clones; 95% to 96% were seen once. This specimen consisted of CD4+ or CD8+ T cells sorted from blood, obtained in a trial of the OX40 agonist ivuxolimab. All receptors come from an adult with an advanced solid tumor such as melanoma, head and neck, liver or kidney cancer. Each CDR3 is given with its conserved first and last residue. The order of the fields is V gene, clone size, J gene, D gene, CDR3 DNA, CDR3 protein. The D gene is left open where the match is weak. Clone size appears in some rows only: once, few, many, or a class for an expanded clone.

TRBV2,few,TRBJ2-1,TRBD2,TGTGCCAGCAGCGACATTAGCGGGGGGAGGGATGAGCAGTTCTTC,CASSDISGGRDEQFF
TRBV7-9,NA,TRBJ1-1,NA,TGTGCCAGCAGCTTAGCAATTCCAGGGTCCGAAGCTTTCTTT,CASSLAIPGSEAFF
TRBV19,NA,TRBJ2-7,NA,TGTGCCAGTAGTGATCCGGCCAGGGATAGCGACGAGCAGTACTTC,CASSDPARDSDEQYF
TRBV5-6,few,TRBJ1-6,NA,TGTGCCAGCAGCGACGATAACTCCTATAATTCACCCCTCCACTTT,CASSDDNSYNSPLHF
TRBV5-1,NA,TRBJ2-2,TRBD2,TGCGCCAGCAGCTTTATAGCGGGGGAGAACACCGGGGAGCTGTTTTTT,CASSFIAGENTGELFF
TRBV9,NA,TRBJ1-1,TRBD1,TGTGCCAGCAGCTCCCGGACAGGGGAGGGGGTGAACACTGAAGCTTTCTTT,CASSSRTGEGVNTEAFF
TRBV13,NA,TRBJ2-3,NA,TGTGCCAGCAGCTTAACTAGAGGGGCCGCCACAGTCACAGATACGCAGTATTTT,CASSLTRGAATVTDTQYF
TRBV9,NA,TRBJ2-7,TRBD1,TGTGCCAGCAGCCCCGGACAGGGGTATGCCTACGAGCAGTACTTC,CASSPGQGYAYEQYF
TRBV4-1,NA,TRBJ2-1,TRBD2,TGCGCCAGCAGCCTAGATAGCGGGGGGGGGAACAATGAGCAGTTCTTC,CASSLDSGGGNNEQFF
TRBV11-2,NA,TRBJ2-1,NA,TGTGCCAGCAGCCCGCCGGGTGAGCAGTTCTTC,CASSPPGEQFF
TRBV2,NA,TRBJ2-7,TRBD1,TGTGCCAGCAGTGATCCAGGGGGTTACGAGCAGTACTTC,CASSDPGGYEQYF